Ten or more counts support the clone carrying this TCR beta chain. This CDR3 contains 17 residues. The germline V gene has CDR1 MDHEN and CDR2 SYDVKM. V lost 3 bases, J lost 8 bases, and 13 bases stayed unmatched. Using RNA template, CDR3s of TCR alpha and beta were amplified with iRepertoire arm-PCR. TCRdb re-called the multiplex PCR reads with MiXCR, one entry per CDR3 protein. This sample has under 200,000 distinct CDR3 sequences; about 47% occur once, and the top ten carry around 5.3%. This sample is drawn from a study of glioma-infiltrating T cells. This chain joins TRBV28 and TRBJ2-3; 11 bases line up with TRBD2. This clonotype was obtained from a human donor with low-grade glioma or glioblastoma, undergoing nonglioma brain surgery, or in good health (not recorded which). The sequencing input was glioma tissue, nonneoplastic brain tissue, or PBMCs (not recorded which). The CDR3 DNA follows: TGTGCCAGCAGTTTGCCCAAGACTAGCGGGATTACACGTACGCAGTATTTT. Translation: CASSLPKTSGITRTQYF. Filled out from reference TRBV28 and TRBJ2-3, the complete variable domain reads DVKVTQSSRYLVKRTGEKVFLECVQDMDHENMFWYRQDPGLGLRLIYFSYDVKMKEKGDIPEGYSVSREKKERFSLILESASTNQTSMYLCASSLPKTSGITRTQYFGPGTRLTVL.